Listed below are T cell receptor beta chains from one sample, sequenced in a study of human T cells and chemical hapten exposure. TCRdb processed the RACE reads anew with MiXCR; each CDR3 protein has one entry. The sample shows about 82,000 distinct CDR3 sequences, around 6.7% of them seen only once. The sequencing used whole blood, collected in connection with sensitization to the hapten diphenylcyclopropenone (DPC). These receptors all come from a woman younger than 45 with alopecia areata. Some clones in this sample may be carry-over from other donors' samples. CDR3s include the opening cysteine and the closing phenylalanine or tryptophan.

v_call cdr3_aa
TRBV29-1 CSVVRWGETNIQYF
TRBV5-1 CASSLEAFGGPDTQYF
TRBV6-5 CASSYWGSDNNEQFF
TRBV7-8 CASTSFRSGTIRRGNTIYF
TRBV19 CASSILQGSEAFF
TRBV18 CASSPDGGIYGYTF
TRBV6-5 CASTYGYTF
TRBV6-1 CASAAGTEKAFF
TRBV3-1 CASSQDGRGYTF
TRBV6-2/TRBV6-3 CASSYQERNSPLHF
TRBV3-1 CASSQETDQYF
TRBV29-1 CSVSDRSNTEAFF
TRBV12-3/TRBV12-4 CASRNRVRSEAFF
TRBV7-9 CASSLAGLAISDTQYF
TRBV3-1 CASSPTGGVAAFF
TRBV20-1 CSASADSNYNSPLHF
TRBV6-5 CASSSKRDRGSGYTF
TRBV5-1 CASSPGTAVEKLFF
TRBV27 CASTTGAGWDSPLHF
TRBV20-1 CSARTAGQNSPLHF
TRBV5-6 CASRRRGYNEQFF
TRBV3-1 CASSQEWTGNYGYTF
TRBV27 CASSLRPEYEQYF
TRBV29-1 CSVVRQNTEAFF
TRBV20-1 CSARDMGLNSPLHF
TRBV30 CAVGTSSYQETQYF
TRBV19 CASSAWGRSSYEQYF
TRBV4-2 CASSQEGWGGLSTDTQYF
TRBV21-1 CASSKGWTGGNSPLHF
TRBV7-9 CASSLGGKNQETQYF
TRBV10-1 CASLISETGIKRSRNYEQYF
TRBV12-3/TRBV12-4 CASSRGEGRNGYTF
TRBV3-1 CASRRDGGNSPLHF
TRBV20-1 CSASGVNSGNTIYF
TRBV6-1 CASSEGPPDARRF
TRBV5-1 CASRVDPSGAYNEQFF
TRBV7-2 CASSLSRGTDTQYF
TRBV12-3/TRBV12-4 CASSSAANVLTF
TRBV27 CATRAGALSTDTQYF
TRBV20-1 CSARDRTGAGPQHF